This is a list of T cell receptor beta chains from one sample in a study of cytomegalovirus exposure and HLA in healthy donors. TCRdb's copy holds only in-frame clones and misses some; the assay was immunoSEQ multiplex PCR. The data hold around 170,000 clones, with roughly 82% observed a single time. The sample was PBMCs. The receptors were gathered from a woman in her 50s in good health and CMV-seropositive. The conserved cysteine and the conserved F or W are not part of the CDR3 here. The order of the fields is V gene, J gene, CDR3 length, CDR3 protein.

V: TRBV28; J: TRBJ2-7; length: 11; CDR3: ASSLAAAYEQY
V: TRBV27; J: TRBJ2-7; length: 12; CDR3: ASSLSGRDYEQY
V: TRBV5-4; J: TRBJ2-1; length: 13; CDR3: ASSLTTSGGNEQF
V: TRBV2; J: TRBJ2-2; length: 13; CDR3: ASSEGATNTGELF
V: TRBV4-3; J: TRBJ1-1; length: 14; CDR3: ASSQDPGQGDTEAF
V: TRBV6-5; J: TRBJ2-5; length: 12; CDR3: ASSPSGTEETQY
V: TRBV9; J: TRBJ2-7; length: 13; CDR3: ASSLGHLSSYEQY
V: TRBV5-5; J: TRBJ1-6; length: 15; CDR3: ASSPSRGGGGYSPLH
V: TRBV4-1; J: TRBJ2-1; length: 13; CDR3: ASTPPGQGYNEQF
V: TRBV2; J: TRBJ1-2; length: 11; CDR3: ASSEAIDYGYT
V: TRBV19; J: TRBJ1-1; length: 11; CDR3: ASRHRGGTEAF
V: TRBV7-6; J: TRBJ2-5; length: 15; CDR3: ASSRDERDSYQETQY
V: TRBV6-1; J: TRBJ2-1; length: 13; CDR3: ASSILGQGINEQF
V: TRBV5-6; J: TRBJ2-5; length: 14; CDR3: ASSSGTGNPQETQY
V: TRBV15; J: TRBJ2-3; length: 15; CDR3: ATSRVSGLSSTDTQY
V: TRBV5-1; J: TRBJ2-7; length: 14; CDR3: ASSPLSIHHSYEQY
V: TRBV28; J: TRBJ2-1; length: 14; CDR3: ASSLRTGSSYNEQF
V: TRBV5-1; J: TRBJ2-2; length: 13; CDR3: ASSQDRLNTGELF
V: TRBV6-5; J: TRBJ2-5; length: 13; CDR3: ASTPRDSMKETQY
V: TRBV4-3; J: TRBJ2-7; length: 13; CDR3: ASSLRDREDYEQY
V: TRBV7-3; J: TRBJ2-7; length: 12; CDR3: ASSFSGGPYEQY
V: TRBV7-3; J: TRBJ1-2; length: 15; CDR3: ASSPGTGGGMDYGYT
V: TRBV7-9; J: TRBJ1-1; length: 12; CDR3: ASSRPRQNTEAF
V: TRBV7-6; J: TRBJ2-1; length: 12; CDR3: ASSFRTGVNEQF
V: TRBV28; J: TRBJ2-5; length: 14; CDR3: ASSLWTSGGGETQY
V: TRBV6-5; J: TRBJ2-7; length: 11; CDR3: ASSRTGGFEQY
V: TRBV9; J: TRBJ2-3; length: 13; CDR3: ASSVGDRGIDTQY
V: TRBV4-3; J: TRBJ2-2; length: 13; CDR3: ASSLMLGASGELF
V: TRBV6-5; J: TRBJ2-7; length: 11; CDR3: ASSGGFGYEQY
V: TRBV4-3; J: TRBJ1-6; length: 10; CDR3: ASSTGNSPLH
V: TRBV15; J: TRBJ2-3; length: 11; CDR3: ATSTKGLGTQY
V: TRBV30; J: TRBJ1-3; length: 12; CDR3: AWIGGARGNTIY
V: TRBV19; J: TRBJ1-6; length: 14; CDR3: ASSPQGEIYNSPLH
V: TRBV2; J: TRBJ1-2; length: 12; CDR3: ASSGQGDLYGYT
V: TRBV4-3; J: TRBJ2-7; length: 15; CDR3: ASSQDRTGHLRYEQY
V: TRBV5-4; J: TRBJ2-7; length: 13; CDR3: ATGGQGITSYEQY
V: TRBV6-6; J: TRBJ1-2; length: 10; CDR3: ASNGAGRGYT
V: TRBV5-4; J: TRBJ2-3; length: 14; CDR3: ASSLGDRGGTDTQY
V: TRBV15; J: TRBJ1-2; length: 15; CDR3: ATSRGGGRGVNYGYT
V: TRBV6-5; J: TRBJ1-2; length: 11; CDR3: ASSYATGDGYT
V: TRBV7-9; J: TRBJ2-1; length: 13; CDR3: ASSSDRGSYNEQF
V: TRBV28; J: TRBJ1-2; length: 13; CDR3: ASSLGGASGYGYT
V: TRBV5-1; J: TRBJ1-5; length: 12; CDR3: ASSQAGGNQPQH
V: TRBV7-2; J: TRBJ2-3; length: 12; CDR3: ASSRGTGGEAQY
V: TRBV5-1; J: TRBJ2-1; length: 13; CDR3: ASSLELLSYNEQF
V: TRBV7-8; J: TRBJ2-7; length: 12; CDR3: ASSLSGGLNEQY
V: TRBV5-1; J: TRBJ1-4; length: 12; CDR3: ASSLGGVNEKLF
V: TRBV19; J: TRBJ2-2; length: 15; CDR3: ASSIDHAGGVSGELF
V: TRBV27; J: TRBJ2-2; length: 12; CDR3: ASSFSREPGELF